This record looks at one T cell receptor (beta chain) sequence and its context. The sample is drawn from a study of blood T cell repertoires in COVID-19. Sequencing used immunoSEQ multiplex PCR; TCRdb keeps in-frame clones, though not all of them. Of some 110,000 clones in the sample, 60% to 85% were seen once. The receptor was derived from a man in his 70s with acute or convalescent COVID-19. The source material was peripheral blood.

The CDR3 DNA reads TGTGCCAGCAGCTTGGATTGGACAGTCAATCAGCCCCAGCATTTT. This gives the protein CASSLDWTVNQPQHF. The chain recombines TRBV5-8 with TRBJ1-5, with a weak D call TRBD1 (6 bases). Trimming stripped 0 bases from V and 3 bases from J, with 10 bases between. This CDR3 is built from 15 residues. Germline loops: CDR1 SGHTS, CDR2 YDEGEE.